The 9 T cell receptor beta chains in this list originate from one sample, sequenced in a study of shared T cell receptors in the human thymus (dated by TCRdb to about 2021). The library came from the immunoSEQ multiplex PCR assay. This is the immuneACCESS table as TCRdb keeps it, with only in-frame sequences that have V and J called. A part of the clones is gone; compared with another copy, unresolved V genes explain less than half, and the rest is unexplained. Counted in this sample were about 400,000 clones; over 90% of them appeared once. Clones ranked in the top ten supply approximately 0.02% of the sample. Specimen: thymocytes. The source is a human donor.

The chain joins TRBV19 to TRBJ2-2; 8 nucleotides agree with TRBD1. Losses at the gene ends were 1 base for V and 3 bases for J; bases not matched to a gene: 1. The CDR3 is made up of 15 amino acids. CDR1 LNHDA and CDR2 SQIVND come from the germline V gene (reference sequence). The CDR3 loop is CASSIGQGYTGELFF. Here the CDR3 DNA reads TGTGCCAGTAGTATAGGACAGGGGTACACCGGGGAGCTGTTTTTT.

V usage is TRBV6-4 and J usage is TRBJ2-1, with D perhaps being TRBD1 or TRBD2 (5 bases each). There are 16 residues in the CDR3. Per the germline V gene, CDR1 is MRHNA and CDR2 is SNTAGT. Between the trimmed V and J ends, which lost 2 bases and 1 base, there was a span of 12 bases. CDR3 sequence reads: CASSDGAGSSYNEQFF. DNA for the CDR3: TGTGCCAGCAGTGACGGGGCGGGTAGTTCCTACAATGAGCAGTTCTTC.

The chain carries TRBV11-3 and TRBJ1-1; D might be TRBD1 (6 bases). V was cut by 4 bases and J by 7 bases, with 13 bases left in between. This CDR3 spans 13 amino acids. The germline V gene encodes CDR1 SGHNT and CDR2 YENEEA. The CDR3 nucleotides are TGTGCCAGCAGCTCTGGACAGCACCGTGAAGCTTTCTTT. Translating gives CASSSGQHREAFF.

This chain joins TRBV14 and TRBJ2-3; D may be TRBD2 (7 bases). CDR1 and CDR2 (germline): SGHDN, FVKESK. There are 14 residues in the CDR3. Trimming took 6 bases from V and 5 from J, leaving 15 bases between them. The CDR3 spells CASRPSGGGDTQYF. In nucleotides, the CDR3 is TGTGCCAGCAGGCCTAGCGGAGGGGGAGATACGCAGTATTTT.

The chain links TRBV19 to TRBJ1-4; D remains unclear. CDR1 and CDR2 (germline): LNHDA, SQIVND (reference sequence). CDR3 length equals 16 residues. V shed 5 bases and J shed 6 bases, with 19 bases lying between them. Written as DNA, the CDR3 is TGTGCCAGTAGTCCCCGGGCGGGGATAAGGTATGAAAAACTGTTTTTT. It yields the protein CASSPRAGIRYEKLFF.

The V call is TRBV19, the J call TRBJ2-3; 8 positions match TRBD1. V lost 5 bases to trimming and J lost 5 bases; unmatched junction nucleotides: 12. Germline CDR1 LNHDA, CDR2 SQIVND (reference sequence). The CDR3 length is 16 residues. The CDR3 loop reads CASSPDRGYGLDTQYF. Written as DNA, the CDR3 is TGTGCCAGTAGTCCCGACAGGGGATATGGACTAGATACGCAGTATTTT.

The chain joins TRBV15 to TRBJ2-1, with TRBD2 matching over 10 bases. The CDR3 sequence is 20 residues long. The trim removed 6 bases at V and 8 bases at J, leaving 25 bases unmatched. Germline assignment: CDR1 LNHNV and CDR2 YYDKDF (reference sequence). The CDR3 here is CATSPPPGGQGLAVGHEQFF. The CDR3 bases are TGTGCCACCAGTCCACCCCCGGGGGGGCAAGGACTAGCGGTCGGCCATGAGCAGTTCTTC.

V usage is TRBV6-5 and J usage is TRBJ2-2; TRBD2 aligns across 10 bases. Trimming at V came to 8 bases and at J to 5 bases, leaving 5 bases not matched to a gene. The V gene's germline CDR1 is MNHEY and CDR2 SVGAGI. There are 14 residues in the CDR3. In DNA, the CDR3 is TGTGCCAGCGCCAAGCGGGAGGGGACCGGGGAGCTGTTTTTT. This encodes CASAKREGTGELFF.

V is TRBV5-1 and J is TRBJ2-5, with 11 nucleotides matching TRBD2. V shed 0 bases and J 5 bases; nucleotides not matched to a gene: 6. Germline assignment: CDR1 SGHRS and CDR2 YFSETQ. This CDR3 contains 16 residues. This CDR3 reads CASSLVTSGIGETQYF. For the CDR3, the DNA is TGCGCCAGCAGCTTGGTGACTAGCGGGATCGGGGAGACCCAGTACTTC.